This TCR beta chain was sequenced for a study of shared clonotypes between healthy human individuals. Study-wide points: Clonotypes shared by all four sorted-subset donors had higher generation probabilities than non-shared clonotypes.

Repertoires were generated with immunoSEQ multiplex PCR, while TCRdb's copy carries only in-frame clones and drops some. The profile covers about 2.2 million clones, with 93% appearing a single time and more than 1.5% taken by the ten largest. The CDR3 spans 13 residues. V dropped 3 bases and J dropped 5 bases, with 10 bases sitting between them. Germline-derived CDR1 and CDR2 are MNHEY and SMNVEV (reference sequence). This clone was found once. Its antigen is currently unknown. The naive CD8 subset, CD45RO-negative cells positively selected for CCR7, excluded terminally differentiated effector memory CD45RA+ cells. All of the donors resided in Nashville, Tennessee, and each was a Caucasian adult.

This sequence was found in a man between 18 and 35 years old in good health. Some clones in this sample may be carry-over from other donors' samples. V is TRBV27 and J is TRBJ1-2; D gene ambiguous. The sample was naive CD8+ T cells from PBMCs. The CDR3 spells CASSLDGEYGYTF. Written as DNA, the CDR3 is TGTGCCAGCAGTTTGGACGGAGAGTATGGCTACACCTTC.